A selection of T cell receptor beta chains follows, all from one sample in a study of blood T cell repertoires in COVID-19. The table came from immunoSEQ multiplex PCR; TCRdb's copy has only in-frame clones and leaves some out. The sample comprises some 120,000 clones, around four fifths of which are singletons, and roughly 2.4% rests with the top ten. Sequenced input: peripheral blood. The receptors come from a man aged 25 to 40 with acute or convalescent COVID-19. Both conserved end residues are part of each CDR3. A D gene is named only where the DNA matches it firmly. Not every row has a clone size; where given, it reads once, few, many or a size class.

len	abundance	v_gene	d_gene	j_gene	CDR3aa	CDR3nt
18	.	TRBV5-1	TRBD2	TRBJ2-5	CASSPDGLAGGRDETQYF	TGCGCCAGCAGCCCCGACGGGCTAGCGGGAGGGCGGGATGAGACCCAGTACTTC
15	few	TRBV6-6	.	TRBJ2-1	CASSDPGMGRNEQFF	TGTGCCAGCAGTGACCCCGGGATGGGGAGAAATGAGCAGTTCTTC
15	.	TRBV5-6	.	TRBJ1-1	CASSFGGRRGTEAFF	TGTGCCAGCAGCTTCGGAGGCCGCAGGGGAACTGAAGCTTTCTTT
16	once	TRBV24-1	.	TRBJ2-2	CATSQQGARGTGELFF	TGTGCCACCAGCCAACAGGGAGCTCGTGGCACCGGGGAGCTGTTTTTT
16	.	TRBV6-6	.	TRBJ1-2	CASSSPDSIVNYGYTF	TGTGCCAGCAGTTCCCCAGACAGTATTGTTAACTATGGCTACACCTTC
14	few	TRBV2	.	TRBJ1-2	CASRPPLRGVGYTF	TGTGCCAGCCGGCCCCCGCTCAGGGGAGTCGGCTACACCTTC
15	.	TRBV5-5	.	TRBJ2-3	CASSYSGPRLDTQYF	TGTGCCAGCAGCTACAGCGGCCCCCGGTTAGATACGCAGTATTTT
12	.	TRBV29-1	.	TRBJ2-3	CSVDGVTDTQYF	TGCAGCGTTGACGGAGTCACAGATACGCAGTATTTT
13	.	TRBV7-8	.	TRBJ2-1	CASSLGTHNEQFF	TGTGCCAGCAGCTTAGGGACTCACAATGAGCAGTTCTTC
12	.	TRBV11-2	.	TRBJ2-7	CASSTSAPEQYF	TGTGCCAGCAGCACAAGCGCCCCCGAGCAGTACTTC
15	.	TRBV6-5	.	TRBJ1-2	CASSLAGTKGDGYTF	TGTGCCAGCAGTCTTGCCGGGACTAAGGGCGATGGCTACACCTTC
14	once	TRBV4-1	.	TRBJ2-2	CASSFEAGGGELFF	TGCGCCAGCAGCTTCGAGGCCGGGGGCGGGGAGCTGTTTTTT
14	.	TRBV5-1	TRBD1	TRBJ2-1	CASSQRQGKGEQFF	TGCGCCAGCAGCCAAAGACAGGGGAAGGGTGAGCAGTTCTTC
12	once	TRBV19	.	TRBJ1-5	CASSRGNQPQHF	TGTGCCAGTAGTCGAGGCAATCAGCCCCAGCATTTT
13	.	TRBV6-4	.	TRBJ1-1	CASRRGPGTEAFF	TGTGCCAGCCGGAGAGGGCCTGGCACTGAAGCTTTCTTT
12	.	TRBV7-9	.	TRBJ2-7	CASSSTGYEQYF	TGTGCCAGCAGCTCTACAGGGTACGAGCAGTACTTC
15	.	TRBV19	.	TRBJ1-5	CASSTLQGSNQPQHF	TGTGCCAGTAGTACCTTACAGGGAAGCAATCAGCCCCAGCATTTT
15	.	TRBV5-1	.	TRBJ2-1	CASSLEGVSYNEQFF	TGCGCCAGCAGCTTGGAAGGGGTCTCCTACAATGAGCAGTTCTTC
14	.	TRBV11-2	.	TRBJ2-1	CASSFSTNYNEQFF	TGTGCCAGCAGCTTCTCTACCAACTACAATGAGCAGTTCTTC
14	.	TRBV9	TRBD1	TRBJ1-6	CASSQGQGNSPLHF	TGTGCCAGCAGCCAGGGACAGGGGAATTCACCCCTCCACTTT
14	.	TRBV7-9	.	TRBJ2-5	CASSFSGSTETQYF	TGTGCCAGCAGCTTTAGCGGCTCCACGGAGACCCAGTACTTC
17	.	TRBV7-8	TRBD2	TRBJ2-4	CASSLAVAGVISYIQYF	TGTGCCAGCAGCTTAGCGGTAGCGGGGGTAATCTCATACATTCAGTACTTC
15	once	TRBV19	TRBD1	TRBJ1-1	CASSPTRQGLFEAFF	TGTGCCAGTAGTCCAACAAGACAGGGTCTATTTGAAGCTTTCTTT
16	.	TRBV7-3	TRBD2	TRBJ2-3	CASSLSGSRRTDTQYF	TGTGCCAGCAGCCTCAGCGGGAGCAGAAGAACAGATACGCAGTATTTT
16	.	TRBV19	TRBD1	TRBJ1-6	CASSELRTGHNSPLHF	TGTGCCAGTAGTGAGCTTCGGACAGGGCATAATTCACCCCTCCACTTT
16	.	TRBV6-4	.	TRBJ2-1	CASSATWTETYNEQFF	TGTGCCAGCAGTGCTACTTGGACAGAGACTTACAATGAGCAGTTCTTC
15	.	TRBV4-1	.	TRBJ1-2	CASSQDAPGNYGYTF	TGCGCCAGCAGCCAAGATGCCCCAGGAAACTATGGCTACACCTTC
13	.	TRBV2	.	TRBJ1-6	CASSLRGNSPLHF	TGTGCCAGCAGTCTAAGGGGGAATTCACCCCTCCACTTT
16	.	TRBV2	.	TRBJ1-6	CASSEDWRAGNSPLHF	TGTGCCAGCAGTGAAGACTGGCGAGCGGGTAATTCACCCCTCCACTTT
16	.	TRBV15	TRBD1	TRBJ1-2	CATSRDPAGGLRGYTF	TGTGCCACCAGCAGAGACCCCGCAGGGGGCCTTCGGGGCTACACCTTC
15	once	TRBV6-5	TRBD1	TRBJ1-6	CASTLLQGAHSPLHF	TGTGCCAGCACACTACTACAGGGGGCCCATTCACCCCTCCACTTT
16	.	TRBV4-3	TRBD2	TRBJ2-1	CASSPSGGRGYNEQFF	TGCGCCAGCAGCCCTAGCGGGGGGAGAGGCTACAATGAGCAGTTCTTC
19	.	TRBV3-1/TRBV3-2	TRBD1	TRBJ1-3	CASSQQRDRGQGSGNTIYF	TGTGCCAGCAGCCAACAGAGAGACAGGGGGCAGGGCTCTGGAAACACCATATATTTT
14	.	TRBV9	TRBD1	TRBJ1-2	CASSPGQGSYGYTF	TGTGCCAGCAGCCCTGGACAGGGGTCCTATGGCTACACCTTC
14	.	TRBV7-7	TRBD2	TRBJ2-2	CATGLAANTGELFF	TGTGCTACGGGGCTAGCGGCGAACACCGGGGAGCTGTTTTTT
16	.	TRBV9	.	TRBJ1-4	CASSSRLPLRGEKLFF	TGTGCCAGCAGCTCCCGCCTCCCCCTCAGGGGCGAAAAACTGTTTTTT
19	once	TRBV29-1	TRBD2	TRBJ2-3	CSVEERTPLAGGVTDTQYF	TGCAGCGTTGAAGAGAGGACTCCCCTAGCGGGAGGGGTAACAGATACGCAGTATTTT
16	many	TRBV7-9	TRBD2	TRBJ2-1	CASSSLSGGPYNEQFF	TGTGCCAGCAGCTCTTTGTCGGGAGGGCCCTACAATGAGCAGTTCTTC
16	.	TRBV5-1	.	TRBJ1-1	CASSYLSGGINTEAFF	TGCGCCAGCAGCTACCTTTCGGGGGGCATTAACACTGAAGCTTTCTTT
15	once	TRBV5-1	TRBD1	TRBJ1-3	CASSRDSISGNTIYF	TGCGCCAGCAGCCGGGACAGTATCTCTGGAAACACCATATATTTT
13	.	TRBV6-5	.	TRBJ2-3	CASTGISTDTQYF	TGTGCCAGCACCGGGATCTCCACAGATACGCAGTATTTT
17	few	TRBV9	TRBD2	TRBJ2-2	CASSPGLAGINTGELFF	TGTGCCAGCAGCCCTGGACTAGCGGGTATCAACACCGGGGAGCTGTTTTTT
15	.	TRBV6-2/TRBV6-3	TRBD1	TRBJ2-3	CASSRGTDFPDTQYF	TGTGCCAGCAGCCGAGGGACAGACTTCCCAGATACGCAGTATTTT
13	.	TRBV6-1	TRBD1	TRBJ1-6	CASSDDRASPLHF	TGTGCCAGCAGTGACGACAGGGCTTCACCCCTCCACTTT
15	few	TRBV6-5	.	TRBJ2-7	CASSYSPSASYEQYF	TGTGCCAGCAGTTACTCTCCTAGCGCGTCCTACGAGCAGTACTTC
12	.	TRBV2	.	TRBJ1-5	CASSKGDQPQHF	TGTGCCAGCAGTAAGGGGGACCAGCCCCAGCATTTT
12	.	TRBV5-1	TRBD1	TRBJ2-3	CASSTTGDTQYF	TGCGCCAGCAGCACGACAGGGGATACGCAGTATTTT
11	.	TRBV11-2	.	TRBJ2-7	CASSRSYEQYF	TGTGCCAGCAGTCGCTCCTACGAGCAGTACTTC
16	.	TRBV6-5	TRBD2	TRBJ2-1	CASSYSQLAGDHEQFF	TGTGCCAGCAGTTACTCCCAACTAGCGGGAGACCATGAGCAGTTCTTC
15	.	TRBV7-2	.	TRBJ1-1	CASSLYPTGPTEAFF	TGTGCCAGCAGCTTATATCCTACAGGGCCCACTGAAGCTTTCTTT
15	.	TRBV4-2	.	TRBJ2-1	CASSQVPGWVNEQFF	TGTGCCAGCAGCCAAGTTCCGGGGTGGGTCAATGAGCAGTTCTTC
14	.	TRBV18	TRBD1	TRBJ2-7	CASSPGQGVHEQYF	TGTGCCAGCTCACCGGGACAGGGGGTCCACGAGCAGTACTTC
12	few	TRBV12-3/TRBV12-4	.	TRBJ1-3	CASSRAGNTIYF	TGTGCCAGCAGTCGAGCTGGAAACACCATATATTTT
15	.	TRBV11-2	.	TRBJ1-1	CASSLVQVTNTEAFF	TGTGCCAGCAGCTTAGTTCAGGTGACGAACACTGAAGCTTTCTTT